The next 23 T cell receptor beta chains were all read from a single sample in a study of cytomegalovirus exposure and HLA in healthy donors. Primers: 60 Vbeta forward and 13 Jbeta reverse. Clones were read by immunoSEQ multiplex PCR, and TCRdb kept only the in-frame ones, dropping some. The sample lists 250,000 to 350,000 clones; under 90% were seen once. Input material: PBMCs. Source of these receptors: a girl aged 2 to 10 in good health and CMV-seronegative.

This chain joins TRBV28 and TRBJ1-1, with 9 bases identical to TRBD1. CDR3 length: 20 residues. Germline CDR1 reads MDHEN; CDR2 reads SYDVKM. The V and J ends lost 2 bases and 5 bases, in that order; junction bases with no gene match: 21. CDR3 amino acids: CASSLRGYGVLTGGKTEAFF. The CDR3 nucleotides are TGTGCCAGCAGTTTAAGGGGGTATGGGGTCCTGACAGGGGGGAAGACTGAAGCTTTCTTT.

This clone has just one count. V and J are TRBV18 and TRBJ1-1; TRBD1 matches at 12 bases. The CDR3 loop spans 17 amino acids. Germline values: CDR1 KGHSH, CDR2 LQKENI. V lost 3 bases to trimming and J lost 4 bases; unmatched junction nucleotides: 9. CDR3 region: CASSPPGQGAVSTEAFF. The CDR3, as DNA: TGTGCCAGCTCACCTCCGGGACAGGGGGCAGTCAGCACTGAAGCTTTCTTT.

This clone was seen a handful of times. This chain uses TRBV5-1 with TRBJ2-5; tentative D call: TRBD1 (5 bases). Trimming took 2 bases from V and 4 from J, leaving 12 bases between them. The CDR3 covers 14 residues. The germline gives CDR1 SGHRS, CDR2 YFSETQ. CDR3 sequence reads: CASSFGRVRETQYF. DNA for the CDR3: TGCGCCAGCAGCTTTGGCAGGGTCAGAGAGACCCAGTACTTC.

The CDR3 DNA reads TGTGCCTGGGATTCGGGGGGCCAAACGAGGGGCTACAATGAGCAGTTCTTC. The encoded protein is CAWDSGGQTRGYNEQFF. The chain links TRBV30 to TRBJ2-1; a weak D match, TRBD2 (7 bases). Trimming took 5 bases from V and 3 from J, leaving 23 bases between them. The CDR3 totals 17 residues. CDR1 and CDR2 from the germline V gene are GTSNPN and SVGIG (reference sequence).

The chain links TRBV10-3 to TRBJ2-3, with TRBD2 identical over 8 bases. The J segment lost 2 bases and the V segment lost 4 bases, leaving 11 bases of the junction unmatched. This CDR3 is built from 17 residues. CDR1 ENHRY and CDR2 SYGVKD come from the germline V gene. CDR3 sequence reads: CAISGITSGENTDTQYF. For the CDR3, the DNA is TGTGCCATCAGTGGAATCACTAGCGGCGAAAACACAGATACGCAGTATTTT.

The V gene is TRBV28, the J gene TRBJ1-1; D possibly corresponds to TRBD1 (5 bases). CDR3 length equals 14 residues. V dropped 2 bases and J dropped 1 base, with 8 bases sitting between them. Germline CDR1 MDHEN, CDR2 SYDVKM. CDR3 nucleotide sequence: TGTGCCAGCAGTTTAGCAGGGTCGAACACTGAAGCTTTCTTT. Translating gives CASSLAGSNTEAFF. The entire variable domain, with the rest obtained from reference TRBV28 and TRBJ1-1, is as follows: DVKVTQSSRYLVKRTGEKVFLECVQDMDHENMFWYRQDPGLGLRLIYFSYDVKMKEKGDIPEGYSVSREKKERFSLILESASTNQTSMYLCASSLAGSNTEAFFGQGTRLTVV.

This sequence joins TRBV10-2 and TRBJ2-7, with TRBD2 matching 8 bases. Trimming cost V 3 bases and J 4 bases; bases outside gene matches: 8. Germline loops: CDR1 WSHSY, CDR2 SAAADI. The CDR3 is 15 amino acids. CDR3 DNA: TGCGCCAGCAGTGATGGGGGGACTAGTCGTTACGAGCAGTACTTC. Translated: CASSDGGTSRYEQYF.

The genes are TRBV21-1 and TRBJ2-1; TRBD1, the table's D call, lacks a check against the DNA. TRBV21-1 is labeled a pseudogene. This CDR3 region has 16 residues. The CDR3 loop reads CASSNRGTPSYNEQFF. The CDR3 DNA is TGTGCCAGCAGCAATAGGGGGACGCCGTCCTACAATGAGCAGTTCTTC.

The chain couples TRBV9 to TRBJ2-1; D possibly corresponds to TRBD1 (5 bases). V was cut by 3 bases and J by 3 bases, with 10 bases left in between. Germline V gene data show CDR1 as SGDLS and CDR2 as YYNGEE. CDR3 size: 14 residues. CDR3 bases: TGTGCCAGCAGCGCGACAGTCGGCTACAATGAGCAGTTCTTC. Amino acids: CASSATVGYNEQFF.

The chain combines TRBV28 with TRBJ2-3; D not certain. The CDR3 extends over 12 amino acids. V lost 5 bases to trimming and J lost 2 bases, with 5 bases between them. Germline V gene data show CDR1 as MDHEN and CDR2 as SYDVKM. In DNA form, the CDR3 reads TGTGCCAGCAGTACTTACACAGATACGCAGTATTTT. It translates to CASSTYTDTQYF. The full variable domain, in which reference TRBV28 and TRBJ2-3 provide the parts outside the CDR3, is DVKVTQSSRYLVKRTGEKVFLECVQDMDHENMFWYRQDPGLGLRLIYFSYDVKMKEKGDIPEGYSVSREKKERFSLILESASTNQTSMYLCASSTYTDTQYFGPGTRLTVL.

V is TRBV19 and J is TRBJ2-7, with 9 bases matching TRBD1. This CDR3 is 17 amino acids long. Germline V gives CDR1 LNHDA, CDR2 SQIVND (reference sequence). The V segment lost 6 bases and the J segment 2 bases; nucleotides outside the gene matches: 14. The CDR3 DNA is TGTGCCAGTAGCAGAAGCGGGACAGGGAATTCAGCCTACGAGCAGTACTTC. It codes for CASSRSGTGNSAYEQYF.

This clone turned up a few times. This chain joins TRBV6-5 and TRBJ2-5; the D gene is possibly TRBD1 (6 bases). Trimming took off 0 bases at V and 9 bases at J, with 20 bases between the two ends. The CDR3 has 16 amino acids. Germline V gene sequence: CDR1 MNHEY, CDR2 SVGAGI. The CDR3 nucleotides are TGTGCCAGCAGTTACTCGTTTTCAGGGGCGTTTCTTTCCCAGTACTTC. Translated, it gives CASSYSFSGAFLSQYF.

The CDR3 reads CASSVVGTGNEKLFF. The CDR3 DNA follows: TGTGCCAGCAGCGTAGTGGGGACAGGGAATGAAAAACTGTTTTTT. The chain combines TRBV9 with TRBJ1-4; 9 bases match TRBD1. Unmatched junction bases numbered 2, after V lost 0 bases and J lost 5 bases. CDR1 is SGDLS, CDR2 YYNGEE, per germline. The CDR3 totals 15 residues.

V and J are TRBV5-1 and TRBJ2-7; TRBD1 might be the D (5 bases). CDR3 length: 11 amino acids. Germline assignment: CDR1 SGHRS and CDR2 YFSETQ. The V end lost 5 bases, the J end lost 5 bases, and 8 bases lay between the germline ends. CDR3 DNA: TGCGCCAGCAGTATCAGGGACGAGCAGTACTTC. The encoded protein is CASSIRDEQYF.

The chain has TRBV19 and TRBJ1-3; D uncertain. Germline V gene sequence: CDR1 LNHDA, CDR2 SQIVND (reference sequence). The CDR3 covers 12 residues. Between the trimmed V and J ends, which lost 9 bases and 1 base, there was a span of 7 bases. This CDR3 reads CASRKSGNTIYF. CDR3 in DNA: TGTGCCAGCAGGAAATCTGGAAACACCATATATTTT.

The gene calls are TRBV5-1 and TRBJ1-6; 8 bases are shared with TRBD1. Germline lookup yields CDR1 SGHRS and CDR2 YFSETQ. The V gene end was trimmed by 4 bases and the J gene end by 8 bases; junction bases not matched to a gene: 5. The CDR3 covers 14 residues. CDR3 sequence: CASSPDRAYSPLHF. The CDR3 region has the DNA TGCGCCAGCAGCCCGGACAGGGCATATTCACCCCTCCACTTT.

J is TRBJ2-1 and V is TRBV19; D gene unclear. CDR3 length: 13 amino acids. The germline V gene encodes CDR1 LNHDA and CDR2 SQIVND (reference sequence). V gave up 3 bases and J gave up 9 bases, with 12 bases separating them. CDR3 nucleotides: TGTGCCAGTAGTATCTCGCGTCTAGGTGAGCAGTTCTTC. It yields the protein CASSISRLGEQFF. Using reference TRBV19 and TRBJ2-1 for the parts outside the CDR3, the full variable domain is DGGITQSPKYLFRKEGQNVTLSCEQNLNHDAMYWYRQDPGQGLRLIYYSQIVNDFQKGDIAEGYSVSREKKESFPLTVTSAQKNPTAFYLCASSISRLGEQFFGPGTRLTVL.

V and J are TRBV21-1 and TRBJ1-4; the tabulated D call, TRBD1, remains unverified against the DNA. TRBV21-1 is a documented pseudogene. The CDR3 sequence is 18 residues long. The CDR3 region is CASISSVGGPGFNEKLFF. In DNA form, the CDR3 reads TGTGCCAGCATCAGCAGTGTAGGGGGCCCTGGATTTAATGAAAAACTGTTTTTT.

CDR3 loop: CASSIEGRGNQPQHF. In nucleotides, the CDR3 is TGTGCCAGTAGTATAGAGGGGCGGGGGAATCAGCCCCAGCATTTT. The chain uses TRBV19 and TRBJ1-5; tentative D call: TRBD1 (5 bases). Germline lookup yields CDR1 LNHDA and CDR2 SQIVND (reference sequence). With 0 bases removed from V and 4 bases from J, the gap between germline ends came to 10 bases. The CDR3 has 15 amino acids.

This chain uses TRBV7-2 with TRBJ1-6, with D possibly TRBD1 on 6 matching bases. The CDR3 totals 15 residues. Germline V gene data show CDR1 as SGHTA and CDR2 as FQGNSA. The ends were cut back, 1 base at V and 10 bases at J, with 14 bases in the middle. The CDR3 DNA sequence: TGTGCCAGCAGCTTAGGCGCTCAGGGGAGATCACCCCTCCACTTT. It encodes CASSLGAQGRSPLHF.

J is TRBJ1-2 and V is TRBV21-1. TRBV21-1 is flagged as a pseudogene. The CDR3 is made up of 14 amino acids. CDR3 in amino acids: CASSKPGAVGGYTF. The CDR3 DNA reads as TGTGCCAGCAGCAAGCCGGGAGCGGTAGGTGGCTACACCTTC.

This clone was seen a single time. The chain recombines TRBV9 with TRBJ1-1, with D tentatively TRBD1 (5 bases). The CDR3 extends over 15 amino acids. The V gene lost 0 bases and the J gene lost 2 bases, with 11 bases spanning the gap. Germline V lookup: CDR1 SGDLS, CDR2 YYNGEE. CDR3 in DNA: TGTGCCAGCAGCGTAGCTGCAGGGTATAACACTGAAGCTTTCTTT. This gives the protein CASSVAAGYNTEAFF.

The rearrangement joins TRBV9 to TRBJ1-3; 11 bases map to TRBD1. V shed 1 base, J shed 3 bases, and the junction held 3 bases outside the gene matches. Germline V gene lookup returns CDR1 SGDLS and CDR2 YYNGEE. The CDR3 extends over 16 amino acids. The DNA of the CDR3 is TGTGCCAGCAGCGTATCGGGACAGGGGGGTGGAAACACCATATATTTT. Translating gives CASSVSGQGGGNTIYF.